The 6 T cell receptor beta chains in this list originate from one sample, sequenced in a study of T cell repertoires in cytomegalovirus infection. Antigen specificity for these receptors is unknown. TCRdb recomputed calls from the reads with MiXCR, one row per CDR3 protein. The table lists approximately 220,000 distinct CDR3 sequences, 35% to 45% of them singletons. The sample was CD8+ T cells from cultured PBMCs, taken from culture after CMV antigen stimulation. Receptor source: a human donor in good health (CMV status not recorded). Some clones in this sample may be carry-over from other donors' samples.

This sequence joins TRBV6-1 and TRBJ2-5, with 14 bases fitting TRBD2. The CDR3 length is 18 residues. V was clipped by 5 bases and J by 5 bases; unmatched bases: 13. Germline V lookup: CDR1 MNHNS, CDR2 SASEGT. The CDR3 loop reads CASSPLRLAGGVRETQYF. CDR3 DNA sequence: TGTGCCAGCAGTCCCCTTAGACTAGCGGGAGGGGTCCGGGAGACCCAGTACTTC.

The V and J genes are TRBV29-1 and TRBJ2-5; D call uncertain. The germline gives CDR1 SQVTM, CDR2 ANQGSEA. Trimming stripped 4 bases from V and 5 bases from J, with 5 bases between. This CDR3 comprises 10 residues. The CDR3 spells CSVGSETQYF. CDR3 DNA sequence: TGCAGCGTTGGGAGTGAGACCCAGTACTTC.

This clonotype was seen only a few times. The chain uses TRBV7-9 and TRBJ2-2; a weak D match, TRBD1 (6 bases). Trimming shortened V by 2 bases and J by 6 bases, and 13 bases separated the two germline ends. CDR1 and CDR2 from the germline V gene are SEHNR and FQNEAQ (reference sequence). The CDR3 length is 15 residues. DNA for the CDR3: TGTGCCAGCAGCTTATCCCAGGGGACCCCCGGGGAGCTGTTTTTT. It yields the protein CASSLSQGTPGELFF.

The gene calls are TRBV19 and TRBJ2-3; weak D call: TRBD1 (5 bases). The germline V and J ends were trimmed by 3 bases and 3 bases, with 13 bases remaining between them. CDR1 is LNHDA, CDR2 SQIVND, per germline (reference sequence). The CDR3 spans 15 residues. The CDR3 sequence: CASSMWQGWTDTQYF. For the CDR3, the DNA is TGTGCCAGTAGTATGTGGCAGGGATGGACAGATACGCAGTATTTT.

The chain employs TRBV5-6 and TRBJ2-7, with D hard to call. The germline CDR1 and CDR2 sequences are SGHDT and YYEEEE. This CDR3 has 14 amino acids. Trimming removed 4 bases at V and 1 base at J, with 12 bases between. The CDR3 sequence: CASSPAFGSYEQYF. In DNA, the CDR3 is TGTGCCAGCAGCCCCGCCTTCGGATCCTACGAGCAGTACTTC.

The rearrangement joins TRBV7-8 to TRBJ2-7, with D possibly matching TRBD1 (5 bases). Per germline, CDR1 SGHVS and CDR2 FQNEAQ. The V and J ends lost 4 bases and 1 base respectively, with 11 bases between them. This CDR3 is 14 amino acids long. The CDR3 DNA is TGTGCCAGCAGCTCCTTGACAGCTTCCTACGAGCAGTACTTC. As protein: CASSSLTASYEQYF.